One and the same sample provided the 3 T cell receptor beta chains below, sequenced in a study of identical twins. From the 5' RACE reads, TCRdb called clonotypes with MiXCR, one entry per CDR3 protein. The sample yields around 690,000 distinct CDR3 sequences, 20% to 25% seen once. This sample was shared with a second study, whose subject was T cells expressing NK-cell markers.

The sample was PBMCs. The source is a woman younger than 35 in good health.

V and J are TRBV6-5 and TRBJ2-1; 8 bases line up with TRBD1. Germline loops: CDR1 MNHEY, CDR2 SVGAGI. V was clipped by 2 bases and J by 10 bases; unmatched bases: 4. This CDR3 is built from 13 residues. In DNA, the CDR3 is TGTGCCAGCAGTTACGAAGGGACAGGAGAGCAGTTCTTC. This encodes CASSYEGTGEQFF.

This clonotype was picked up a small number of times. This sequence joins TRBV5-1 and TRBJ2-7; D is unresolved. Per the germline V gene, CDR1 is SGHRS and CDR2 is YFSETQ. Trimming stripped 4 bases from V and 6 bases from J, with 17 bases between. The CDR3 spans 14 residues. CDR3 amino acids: CASSVGPPRSEQYF. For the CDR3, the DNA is TGCGCCAGCAGCGTTGGACCGCCAAGGAGCGAGCAGTACTTC. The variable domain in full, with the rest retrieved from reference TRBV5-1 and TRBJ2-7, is KAGVTQTPRYLIKTRGQQVTLSCSPISGHRSVSWYQQTPGQGLQFLFEYFSETQRNKGNFPGRFSGRQFSNSRSEMNVSTLELGDSALYLCASSVGPPRSEQYFGPGTRLTVT.

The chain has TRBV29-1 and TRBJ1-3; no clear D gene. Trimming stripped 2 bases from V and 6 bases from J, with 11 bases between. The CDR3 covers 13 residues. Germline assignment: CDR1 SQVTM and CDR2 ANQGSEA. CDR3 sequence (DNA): TGCAGCGTTGAAACCGCTCCTGCAAACACCATATATTTT. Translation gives CSVETAPANTIYF.